The 10 T cell receptor beta chains below all came from one sample that was sequenced in a study of OX40 agonist ivuxolimab in advanced cancers. Method: immunoSEQ multiplex PCR; TCRdb's copy keeps in-frame clones and lacks some. The data contain 57,000 or so clones, 80% to 85% of them singletons. Here the sequenced sample was CD4+ or CD8+ T cells sorted from blood, taken in a trial of the OX40 agonist ivuxolimab. These TCRs come from an adult with an advanced solid tumor such as melanoma, head and neck, liver or kidney cancer.

In its sample, this clone was seen a few times. The gene calls are TRBV6-5 and TRBJ1-3; TRBD1 matches at 8 bases. The CDR3 totals 15 residues. Looked up from germline, CDR1 is MNHEY and CDR2 is SVGAGI. V lost 5 bases, J lost 1 base, and 4 bases stayed unmatched. In DNA, the CDR3 is TGTGCCAGCAGTGCTGACAGGGGATCTGGAAACACCATATATTTT. It encodes CASSADRGSGNTIYF.

The gene calls are TRBV11-2 and TRBJ2-7; perhaps TRBD2 as D (6 bases). CDR3 length: 14 amino acids. Germline values: CDR1 SGHAT, CDR2 FQNNGV. V lost 7 bases to trimming and J lost 4 bases, with 17 bases between them. CDR3 nucleotide sequence: TGTGCCAGCACCGTCGGGGACGGGAGTTACGAGCAGTACTTC. Its protein is CASTVGDGSYEQYF.

The chain employs TRBV7-2 and TRBJ1-5, with a possible D match to TRBD1 (5 bases). V was pared by 4 bases and J by 0 bases, with 16 bases between. This CDR3 contains 17 residues. Germline V gene sequence: CDR1 SGHTA, CDR2 FQGNSA. The CDR3: CASSSLTGTSSNQPQHF. CDR3 nucleotides: TGTGCCAGCAGCTCCTTAACCGGGACGTCTAGCAATCAGCCCCAGCATTTT.

The V call is TRBV11-2, the J call TRBJ2-1; 9 positions agree with TRBD1. Germline-derived CDR1 and CDR2 are SGHAT and FQNNGV. Losses at the gene ends were 6 bases for V and 4 bases for J; bases not matched to a gene: 7. CDR3 length: 15 residues. The CDR3: CASRRGQGHYNEQFF. The CDR3 DNA sequence: TGTGCCAGCAGGCGAGGACAGGGGCATTACAATGAGCAGTTCTTC.

The CDR3 coding sequence is TGCGCCAGCAGCTTGGATACCGGGACCTACACCGGGGAGCTGTTTTTT. Amino acid sequence: CASSLDTGTYTGELFF. The chain uses TRBV5-1 and TRBJ2-2; perhaps D is TRBD1 or TRBD2 (5 bases each). Trimming stripped 0 bases from V and 3 bases from J, with 12 bases between. There are 16 residues in the CDR3. Germline V lookup: CDR1 SGHRS, CDR2 YFSETQ.

The rearrangement links TRBV30 to TRBJ2-7; 8 bases align to TRBD1. Trimming cost V 5 bases and J 3 bases; bases outside gene matches: 3. CDR1 and CDR2 from the germline V gene are GTSNPN and SVGIG (reference sequence). The CDR3 is 12 amino acids. The CDR3 reads CAWGQGGYEQYF. The CDR3 DNA reads as TGTGCCTGGGGACAGGGTGGCTACGAGCAGTACTTC.

The chain links TRBV6-6 to TRBJ1-3, with TRBD1 as a possible D gene (5 bases). The germline V gene has CDR1 MNHNY and CDR2 SVGAGI (reference sequence). Trimming shortened V by 6 bases and J by 1 base, and 13 bases separated the two germline ends. The CDR3 has 15 amino acids. This CDR3 is CASSPRQFSGNTIYF. The CDR3 DNA follows: TGTGCCAGCAGCCCGAGACAGTTTTCTGGAAACACCATATATTTT.

The gene calls are TRBV5-5 and TRBJ1-2; 9 bases line up with TRBD1. The CDR3 runs to 16 residues. Trimming at V came to 0 bases and at J to 7 bases, leaving 10 bases not matched to a gene. CDR1 and CDR2 from the germline V gene are SGHKS and YYEKEE (reference sequence). CDR3: CASSLDLGQGWTGYTF. CDR3 coding DNA: TGTGCCAGCAGCTTGGATTTGGGACAGGGCTGGACTGGCTACACCTTC.

The chain links TRBV5-5 to TRBJ1-2, with 9 bases lining up with TRBD1. Trimming cost V 3 bases and J 7 bases; bases outside gene matches: 10. Germline V lookup: CDR1 SGHKS, CDR2 YYEKEE (reference sequence). The CDR3 extends over 15 amino acids. The CDR3 loop reads CASSYATGGLAGYTF. CDR3 nucleotides: TGTGCCAGCAGCTACGCGACAGGGGGACTAGCTGGCTACACCTTC.

This chain uses TRBV5-4 with TRBJ2-5; 7 bases match TRBD2. The germline gives CDR1 SGHNT, CDR2 YYREEE (reference sequence). V gave up 0 bases and J gave up 2 bases; unmatched junction bases: 1. This CDR3 has 14 residues. The CDR3 region has the DNA TGTGCCAGCAGCTTGGGGGAGGGTCAAGAGACCCAGTACTTC. Amino acids: CASSLGEGQETQYF. Looking up the rest from reference TRBV5-4 and TRBJ2-5 gives the full variable domain: ETGVTQSPTHLIKTRGQQVTLRCSSQSGHNTVSWYQQALGQGPQFIFQYYREEENGRGNFPPRFSGLQFPNYSSELNVNALELDDSALYLCASSLGEGQETQYFGPGTRLLVL.